This entry is about one TCR beta chain. The V end was cut by 1 base, the J end by 8 bases, with 8 bases between. The CDR3 consists of 12 residues. CDR1 is SEHNR, CDR2 FQNEAQ, per germline (reference sequence). TCRdb's table, derived via immunoSEQ multiplex PCR, lists solely in-frame clones and lacks some. The sample records about 140,000 clones, almost 85% being singletons. The data derive from a study of cytomegalovirus exposure and HLA in healthy donors. The TCR was taken from a woman in her twenties or thirties in good health and CMV-seronegative. The sample consisted of PBMCs. The V gene is TRBV7-9, the J gene TRBJ1-1; D gene ambiguous. The CDR3 here is CASSLDTQEAFF. CDR3 in DNA: TGTGCCAGCAGCTTAGATACCCAGGAAGCTTTCTTT.